The next 30 T cell receptor beta chains were all read from a single sample in a study of T cell changes during pregnancy in multiple sclerosis. Sequencing used immunoSEQ multiplex PCR; TCRdb keeps in-frame clones, though not all of them. This sample has about 70,000 clones, with about 94% found just once. The material was peripheral blood, obtained in the third trimester of pregnancy. These receptors originate from a female donor with multiple sclerosis, enrolled in a pregnancy study.

The chain uses TRBV5-1 and TRBJ1-1, with 7 nucleotides matching TRBD1. With 4 bases clipped from V and 7 bases from J, the junction kept 10 bases outside the gene matches. The CDR3 is 14 amino acids. Looked up from germline, CDR1 is SGHRS and CDR2 is YFSETQ. The CDR3 sequence is CASSPDREGGEAFF. The CDR3 DNA sequence: TGCGCCAGCAGCCCTGACAGGGAAGGAGGTGAAGCTTTCTTT. The full variable domain, completed using reference TRBV5-1 and TRBJ1-1, is KAGVTQTPRYLIKTRGQQVTLSCSPISGHRSVSWYQQTPGQGLQFLFEYFSETQRNKGNFPGRFSGRQFSNSRSEMNVSTLELGDSALYLCASSPDREGGEAFFGQGTRLTVV.

The J gene is TRBJ2-7, the V gene TRBV11-2; TRBD1 is a possible D gene (7 bases). This CDR3 region has 16 residues. V was clipped by 5 bases and J by 3 bases, with 20 bases between them. Per germline, CDR1 SGHAT and CDR2 FQNNGV. CDR3 nucleotides: TGTGCCAGCAGCCTCTTAATGGGGGGACAGTTCTACGAGCAGTACTTC. The encoded protein is CASSLLMGGQFYEQYF. Full variable domain (outside the CDR3, taken from reference TRBV11-2 and TRBJ2-7): EAGVAQSPRYKIIEKRQSVAFWCNPISGHATLYWYQQILGQGPKLLIQFQNNGVVDDSQLPKDRFSAERLKGVDSTLKIQPAKLEDSAVYLCASSLLMGGQFYEQYFGPGTRLTVT.

DNA for the CDR3: TGTGCCACCAGCAGAGGCGGGGGGGCCTACAATGAGCAGTTCTTC. As protein: CATSRGGGAYNEQFF. This chain links TRBV15 with TRBJ2-1, with 9 bases identical to TRBD2. Trimming removed 1 base from V and 2 bases from J; junction bases left unmatched: 0. Germline lookup yields CDR1 LNHNV and CDR2 YYDKDF (reference sequence). The CDR3 runs to 15 residues. The complete variable domain, with remaining parts taken from reference TRBV15 and TRBJ2-1, reads DAMVIQNPRYQVTQFGKPVTLSCSQTLNHNVMYWYQQKSSQAPKLLFHYYDKDFNNEADTPDNFQSRRPNTSFCFLDIRSPGLGDTAMYLCATSRGGGAYNEQFFGPGTRLTVL.

CDR3: CASSVGSGGETQYF. The CDR3 DNA reads as TGTGCCAGCAGCGTAGGATCGGGTGGGGAGACCCAGTACTTC. The gene calls are TRBV9 and TRBJ2-5, with D hard to call. The CDR3 contains 14 residues. V was clipped by 0 bases and J by 5 bases, with 11 bases between them. CDR1 is SGDLS and CDR2 is YYNGEE in the germline V gene.

The chain uses TRBV6-5 and TRBJ2-7; possible D gene TRBD2, 5 bases. From germline, CDR1 is MNHEY and CDR2 SVGAGI. V lost 2 bases, J lost 5 bases, and 13 bases lay in between. The CDR3 is made up of 14 amino acids. The CDR3 is CASSYQRDRDEQYF. CDR3 sequence (DNA): TGTGCCAGCAGTTACCAGAGGGATAGGGACGAGCAGTACTTC.

V gene TRBV4-1 combines with J gene TRBJ1-3; D is unclear. Trimming took off 4 bases at V and 2 bases at J, with 12 bases between the two ends. This CDR3 is built from 15 residues. From germline, CDR1 is MGHRA and CDR2 YSYEKL. DNA for the CDR3: TGCGCCAGCAGCCTACAGCCCCGGCCTGGAAACACCATATATTTT. It specifies CASSLQPRPGNTIYF.

This clone was seen a single time. The V gene is TRBV7-2, the J gene TRBJ2-3; 11 bases fit TRBD2. CDR3 length: 18 residues. Germline CDR1 is SGHTA and CDR2 is FQGNSA. J was trimmed by 2 bases and V by 5 bases; bases with no gene match: 12. CDR3 loop: CASSPYQLAGAFTDTQYF. CDR3 nucleotides: TGTGCCAGCAGCCCGTACCAACTAGCGGGGGCGTTCACAGATACGCAGTATTTT.

The chain links TRBV18 to TRBJ1-1; D remains ambiguous. Per the germline V gene, CDR1 is KGHSH and CDR2 is LQKENI. V lost 2 bases, J lost 5 bases, and 9 bases lay in between. The CDR3 covers 13 residues. CDR3 protein: CASSPMGETEAFF. For the CDR3, the DNA is TGTGCCAGCTCACCAATGGGAGAAACTGAAGCTTTCTTT. The full variable domain, with the rest looked up from reference TRBV18 and TRBJ1-1, is NAGVMQNPRHLVRRRGQEARLRCSPMKGHSHVYWYRQLPEEGLKFMVYLQKENIIDESGMPKERFSAEFPKEGPSILRIQQVVRGDSAAYFCASSPMGETEAFFGQGTRLTVV.

The chain uses TRBV7-2 and TRBJ2-7; 14 bases line up with TRBD2. The junction had 9 bases not matched to a gene; V was cut back by 2 bases and J by 3 bases. CDR3 length equals 18 residues. CDR1 is SGHTA and CDR2 is FQGNSA in the germline V gene. For the CDR3, the DNA is TGTGCCAGCAGCTTAATACAGACTAGCGGGGGGGCATACTACGAGCAGTACTTC. It codes for CASSLIQTSGGAYYEQYF.

The rearrangement joins TRBV19 to TRBJ1-3, with D possibly matching TRBD1 (6 bases). Trimming left V 8 bases short and J 3 bases short, with 8 bases between. CDR3 size: 12 residues. In germline, CDR1 is LNHDA, CDR2 SQIVND (reference sequence). The chain's CDR3 is CASRTDGNTIYF. The CDR3 bases are TGTGCCAGTCGGACAGATGGAAACACCATATATTTT.

The V gene is TRBV7-9, the J gene TRBJ2-3; D gene unclear. The CDR3 has 11 residues. The germline gives CDR1 SEHNR, CDR2 FQNEAQ (reference sequence). The V end lost 5 bases, the J end lost 5 bases, and 5 bases lay between the germline ends. The DNA for the CDR3 is TGTGCCAGCAGCATCGGAGATACGCAGTATTTT. Translation gives CASSIGDTQYF. Complete variable domain (other parts from reference TRBV7-9 and TRBJ2-3): DTGVSQNPRHKITKRGQNVTFRCDPISEHNRLYWYRQTLGQGPEFLTYFQNEAQLEKSRLLSDRFSAERPKGSFSTLEIQRTEQGDSAMYLCASSIGDTQYFGPGTRLTVL.

This clone was seen a handful of times. The V gene is TRBV18, the J gene TRBJ1-1; D remains ambiguous. V lost 3 bases, J lost 3 bases, and 8 bases lay in between. Per the germline V gene, CDR1 is KGHSH and CDR2 is LQKENI. The CDR3 totals 13 residues. Here the CDR3 DNA reads TGTGCCAGCTCACCGGTAGCGGACACTGAAGCTTTCTTT. Translated: CASSPVADTEAFF.

CDR3 amino acids: CASSLDLMGELFF. The DNA for the CDR3 is TGCGCCAGCAGCCTAGACCTTATGGGGGAGCTGTTTTTT. V and J are TRBV4-1 and TRBJ2-2, with unresolved D. Germline V gene lookup returns CDR1 MGHRA and CDR2 YSYEKL. The CDR3 is 13 amino acids. V was trimmed by 4 bases and J by 8 bases, leaving 11 bases between them.

This rearrangement joins TRBV30 to TRBJ1-2; 7 nucleotides align to TRBD1. In germline, CDR1 is GTSNPN, CDR2 SVGIG (reference sequence). This CDR3 has 13 residues. V trimming: 0 bases; J trimming: 4 bases; junction bases outside the gene matches: 2. The CDR3 bases are TGTGCCTGGAGTGTAGGGGGCGTCTATGGCTACACCTTC. Its protein product is CAWSVGGVYGYTF.

The chain is built from TRBV18 and TRBJ2-1, with D possibly being TRBD2 (5 bases). Germline values: CDR1 KGHSH, CDR2 LQKENI. The germline V and J ends were trimmed by 3 bases and 5 bases, with 14 bases remaining between them. The CDR3 extends over 15 amino acids. CDR3 residues: CASSPRTQLNNEQFF. The CDR3 DNA is TGTGCCAGCTCACCGAGGACTCAACTTAACAATGAGCAGTTCTTC.

J is TRBJ2-2 and V is TRBV5-4; TRBD1 matches 7 bases. The ends lost 3 bases at V and 4 bases at J; junction bases unmatched: 9. Looked up from germline, CDR1 is SGHNT and CDR2 is YYREEE (reference sequence). This CDR3 contains 16 residues. The CDR3 protein is CASSYSGGKGTGELFF. The CDR3 nucleotides are TGTGCCAGCAGCTATTCAGGGGGTAAAGGCACCGGGGAGCTGTTTTTT.

The chain links TRBV6-5 to TRBJ2-7; 9 nucleotides line up with TRBD1. Germline-derived CDR1 and CDR2 are MNHEY and SVGAGI. This CDR3 is 15 amino acids long. J gave up 2 bases and V 4 bases, and 6 bases lay outside the gene matches. Written as DNA, the CDR3 is TGTGCCAGCAGTTCCACGACAGGGGGACCCTACGAGCAGTACTTC. Encoded protein: CASSSTTGGPYEQYF.

The chain links TRBV5-4 to TRBJ2-5; 9 nucleotides match TRBD2. The CDR3 spans 14 residues. J was trimmed by 3 bases and V by 6 bases; bases with no gene match: 6. Germline V gene sequence: CDR1 SGHNT, CDR2 YYREEE (reference sequence). The CDR3 region is CASKRRGGEETQYF. The CDR3 DNA is TGTGCCAGCAAGAGGCGGGGGGGTGAAGAGACCCAGTACTTC.

This clone was detected only a few times. The chain recombines TRBV27 with TRBJ1-6; no definite D call. The CDR3 totals 15 residues. Germline lookup yields CDR1 MNHEY and CDR2 SMNVEV (reference sequence). V was cut by 7 bases and J by 0 bases, with 10 bases left in between. CDR3 loop: CASKREISYNSPLHF. The CDR3 DNA reads as TGTGCCAGCAAAAGGGAGATCTCCTATAATTCACCCCTCCACTTT.

This clone was counted a single time. V gene TRBV27 combines with J gene TRBJ1-6, with D unclear. The CDR3 extends over 15 amino acids. V was cut by 2 bases and J by 8 bases, with 13 bases left in between. CDR1 is MNHEY and CDR2 is SMNVEV in the germline V gene (reference sequence). The CDR3 DNA reads as TGTGCCAGCAGTTTAGAGGAGAATAGGCATTCACCCCTCCACTTT. Its translation is CASSLEENRHSPLHF.

The CDR3 nucleotides read TGTGCCAGCAGCTTAGCGGTAGCACTGGAGCAGTACTTC. Amino acids: CASSLAVALEQYF. The J gene is TRBJ2-7, the V gene TRBV7-8, with unresolved D. Germline V gives CDR1 SGHVS, CDR2 FQNEAQ. The CDR3 consists of 13 residues. Trimming took off 0 bases at V and 7 bases at J, with 10 bases between the two ends.

The chain combines TRBV9 with TRBJ1-3; no firm D call. The CDR3 has 16 amino acids. Germline V CDR1 and CDR2: SGDLS, YYNGEE. Trimming pared 3 bases from V and 4 bases from J, leaving 17 bases between. The DNA of the CDR3 is TGTGCCAGCAGCGCCCCGGCCACTGAGGCCGGAAACACCATATATTTT. It translates to CASSAPATEAGNTIYF.

The CDR3 sequence is CASSRGLAGGGEQYF. The CDR3 DNA follows: TGTGCCAGCAGCAGGGGACTAGCGGGGGGCGGTGAGCAGTACTTC. The V and J genes are TRBV7-3 and TRBJ2-7; 15 bases align to TRBD2. The CDR3 runs to 15 residues. V was clipped by 5 bases and J by 7 bases; unmatched bases: 6. CDR1 is SGHTA, CDR2 FQGTGA, per germline.

V and J are TRBV12-5 and TRBJ1-1; 8 bases map to TRBD1. Trimming took 0 bases from V and 11 from J; bases not matched to a gene: 8. The V gene's germline CDR1 is LGHNT and CDR2 FRNRAP. The CDR3 runs 14 residues. The CDR3 bases are TGTGCTAGTGGTTTGGTATCGCAGGGGGCGATGGCTTTCTTT. This gives the protein CASGLVSQGAMAFF.

This chain joins TRBV4-1 and TRBJ1-1, with 7 bases matching TRBD1. The V gene end was trimmed by 1 base and the J gene end by 5 bases; junction bases not matched to a gene: 4. CDR1 and CDR2 from the germline V gene are MGHRA and YSYEKL. This CDR3 has 14 amino acids. For the CDR3, the DNA is TGCGCCAGCAGCCAAGTGACAGGGAGGACTGAAGCTTTCTTT. Its protein is CASSQVTGRTEAFF.

The chain combines TRBV30 with TRBJ2-1; 7 bases are shared with TRBD1. Trimming removed 4 bases from V and 8 bases from J; junction bases left unmatched: 11. This CDR3 is built from 14 residues. Germline-derived CDR1 and CDR2 are GTSNPN and SVGIG (reference sequence). This chain's CDR3 is CAWTRNDREYEQFF. In nucleotides, the CDR3 is TGTGCCTGGACCCGAAACGACAGGGAGTATGAGCAGTTCTTC. Combining the CDR3 with reference TRBV30 and TRBJ2-1 gives the whole variable domain SQTIHQWPATLVQPVGSPLSLECTVEGTSNPNLYWYRQAAGRGLQLLFYSVGIGQISSEVPQNLSASRPQDRQFILSSKKLLLSDSGFYLCAWTRNDREYEQFFGPGTRLTVL.

This clone showed up just once. This chain connects TRBV9 to TRBJ2-5, with D perhaps TRBD2 (6 bases). Germline V lookup: CDR1 SGDLS, CDR2 YYNGEE. CDR3 length: 15 residues. Trimming pared 3 bases from V and 5 bases from J, leaving 17 bases between. CDR3 sequence: CASSAGLGGRETQYF. The CDR3 bases are TGTGCCAGCAGCGCCGGGCTGGGGGGTAGGGAGACCCAGTACTTC.

The V and J genes are TRBV11-2 and TRBJ1-2; no definite D call. The CDR3 spans 12 residues. Trimming pared 1 base from V and 4 bases from J, leaving 4 bases between. Germline loops: CDR1 SGHAT, CDR2 FQNNGV. The CDR3 nucleotides read TGTGCCAGCAGCTTAGCCGTCTATGGCTACACCTTC. Translation gives CASSLAVYGYTF. Together with reference TRBV11-2 and TRBJ1-2, the CDR3 gives the full variable domain: EAGVAQSPRYKIIEKRQSVAFWCNPISGHATLYWYQQILGQGPKLLIQFQNNGVVDDSQLPKDRFSAERLKGVDSTLKIQPAKLEDSAVYLCASSLAVYGYTFGSGTRLTVV.

The chain is built from TRBV4-3 and TRBJ2-3; a weak D match, TRBD2 (5 bases). The germline V gene encodes CDR1 LGHNA and CDR2 YSLEER. The V end was cut by 0 bases, the J end by 4 bases, with 8 bases between. This CDR3 comprises 14 residues. CDR3 DNA: TGCGCCAGCAGCCAAGAGGGAGAGGCAGATACGCAGTATTTT. This encodes CASSQEGEADTQYF.

This chain connects TRBV29-1 to TRBJ2-3; no reliable D call. Trimming removed 0 bases at V and 6 bases at J, with 7 bases between. CDR3 length: 12 amino acids. The germline CDR1 and CDR2 sequences are SQVTM and ANQGSEA. The DNA for the CDR3 is TGCAGCGTTGAAGATGGCGGCGATACGCAGTATTTT. Translating it yields CSVEDGGDTQYF.